The text below deals with one T cell receptor beta chain. CDR1 SEHNR and CDR2 FQNEAQ come from the germline V gene (reference sequence). The CDR3 length is 15 residues. The trim removed 4 bases at V and 5 bases at J, leaving 9 bases unmatched. The data belong to a study of blood T cell repertoires in COVID-19. At the level of the study: The study drew acute and convalescent COVID-19 samples from the United States, Italy and Spain. Sample material is recorded as cDNA or gDNA derived from T cells, B-cell-depleted T cells, or PBMCs.

The method was immunoSEQ multiplex PCR; TCRdb's version includes in-frame clones alone and lacks a portion of them. Of roughly 100,000 clones in the sample, 70% to 90% were seen once. The sequenced material came from peripheral blood. This chain joins TRBV7-9 and TRBJ2-5; the match to TRBD2 covers 8 bases. The TCR sequence derives from a human donor in a cohort sampled during active COVID-19. The CDR3 DNA sequence: TGTGCCAGCAGCTCCTGGCGGGAGGTCCGGGAGACCCAGTACTTC. It is translated as CASSSWREVRETQYF.